This entry lists 30 T cell receptor beta chains sequenced from one sample in a study of identical twins (dated by TCRdb to about 2016). Libraries were prepared through 5' RACE. Instrument used: Illumina HiSeq 2000. TCRdb reworked the public reads: Q25 trimming with fastp, MiXCR clone assembly, productive beta chains retained. Rows merge per CDR3 protein into single entries with the most common DNA and genes. The sample table shows under 350,000 distinct CDR3 sequences, and just under 9.5% are seen once. The ten largest clones represent approximately 7% of the sample. The data were also submitted as part of a second study, on yellow fever vaccine responses in identical twins.

Sequenced: CD8+ T cells sorted from blood. These receptors all stem from a woman between 18 and 29 years old in good health.

This clonotype has a handful of counts. The genes are TRBV3-1 and TRBJ2-5; a weak D match, TRBD1 (6 bases). The CDR3 is made up of 16 amino acids. Germline loops: CDR1 LGHDT, CDR2 YNNKEL (reference sequence). The V and J ends lost 1 base and 4 bases respectively, with 16 bases between them. The CDR3 nucleotides read TGTGCCAGCAGCCAAGTCGGGACACTTCTCGGAGAGACCCAGTACTTC. Translation: CASSQVGTLLGETQYF.

The V and J genes are TRBV15 and TRBJ2-7; D is uncertain. The CDR3 is 15 amino acids. V gave up 3 bases and J gave up 1 base, with 13 bases separating them. The germline gives CDR1 LNHNV, CDR2 YYDKDF (reference sequence). The CDR3 loop reads CATSSPQDISYEQYF. The CDR3, as DNA: TGTGCCACCAGCAGTCCTCAAGACATTTCCTACGAGCAGTACTTC. The variable domain in full, with the rest retrieved from reference TRBV15 and TRBJ2-7, is DAMVIQNPRYQVTQFGKPVTLSCSQTLNHNVMYWYQQKSSQAPKLLFHYYDKDFNNEADTPDNFQSRRPNTSFCFLDIRSPGLGDTAMYLCATSSPQDISYEQYFGPGTRLTVT.

The chain uses TRBV27 and TRBJ2-7, with D possibly matching TRBD2 (6 bases). Trimming removed 6 bases at V and 7 bases at J, with 19 bases between. CDR1 is MNHEY and CDR2 is SMNVEV in the germline V gene (reference sequence). CDR3 size: 14 residues. The CDR3 sequence is CASRTSRGYPEQYF. The DNA for the CDR3 is TGTGCCAGCAGAACCAGTCGGGGGTACCCGGAGCAGTACTTC.

The J gene is TRBJ2-7, the V gene TRBV19; D unresolved. Germline values: CDR1 LNHDA, CDR2 SQIVND (reference sequence). V was cut by 0 bases and J by 5 bases, with 8 bases left in between. The CDR3 sequence is 13 residues long. In nucleotides, the CDR3 is TGTGCCAGTAGTATAGATAAAGGGAACGAGCAGTACTTC. Encoded protein: CASSIDKGNEQYF.

In this sample, this clonotype turned up many times. J is TRBJ2-1 and V is TRBV7-9; D call uncertain. Deletions cut 5 bases from V and 2 bases from J, with 19 bases between. The CDR3 is 17 amino acids. CDR1 is SEHNR and CDR2 is FQNEAQ in the germline V gene (reference sequence). The chain's CDR3 is CASSPRTAAPAYNEQFF. CDR3 in DNA: TGTGCCAGCAGCCCTAGAACAGCAGCCCCAGCCTACAATGAGCAGTTCTTC.

The CDR3 DNA reads as TGTGCCAGCAGTTTTCCCCGGACAAACCTAGCCAAAAACATTCAGTACTTC. It yields the protein CASSFPRTNLAKNIQYF. The gene calls are TRBV28 and TRBJ2-4; TRBD1 might be the D (5 bases). CDR3 size: 17 residues. V was trimmed by 3 bases and J by 0 bases, leaving 15 bases between them. Germline values: CDR1 MDHEN, CDR2 SYDVKM.

This clonotype was observed a few times. The chain employs TRBV15 and TRBJ2-7, with 12 bases matching TRBD2. V shed 3 bases and J 0 bases; nucleotides not matched to a gene: 6. The CDR3 has 17 residues. CDR1 and CDR2 from the germline V gene are LNHNV and YYDKDF (reference sequence). CDR3 coding DNA: TGTGCCACCAGCAGTACCCTAGCGGGGGGGAGCTCCTACGAGCAGTACTTC. This codes for CATSSTLAGGSSYEQYF.

This clonotype has ten or more counts. The CDR3 DNA sequence: TGTGCCACCAGTGACCACACCGGGCAGCCCCAGCATTTT. It specifies CATSDHTGQPQHF. The chain joins TRBV24-1 to TRBJ1-5; D is uncertain. This CDR3 has 13 amino acids. Germline V gives CDR1 KGHDR, CDR2 SFDVKD. V lost 4 bases to trimming and J lost 7 bases, with 10 bases between them.

By frequency in the sample, this clonotype is medium-sized. This chain connects TRBV9 to TRBJ2-1; 8 bases align to TRBD2. CDR1 is SGDLS, CDR2 YYNGEE, per germline. J lost 5 bases, V lost 3 bases, and 1 base had no gene match. This CDR3 spans 13 amino acids. The CDR3 coding sequence is TGTGCCAGCAGCGGGACTAGCCACAATGAGCAGTTCTTC. It codes for CASSGTSHNEQFF.

The chain carries TRBV10-1 and TRBJ2-3, with TRBD2 matching 9 bases. Germline V gene sequence: CDR1 WNHNN, CDR2 SYGVQD (reference sequence). The CDR3 covers 18 residues. V was pared by 2 bases and J by 0 bases, with 9 bases of the junction left unmatched. The CDR3 nucleotides are TGCGCCAGCAGTGAGAGGAGCCTAGCGGGATCTAGCACAGATACGCAGTATTTT. This gives the protein CASSERSLAGSSTDTQYF.

This clonotype came up a few times. V and J are TRBV12-3 or TRBV12-4 and TRBJ2-3, with D perhaps matching TRBD1 (5 bases). This CDR3 is built from 13 residues. Between the trimmed V and J ends, which lost 5 bases and 5 bases, there was a span of 11 bases. Written as DNA, the CDR3 is TGTGCCAGCAGTCTGCCAGGGCAAGATACGCAGTATTTT. The encoded protein is CASSLPGQDTQYF.

This chain links TRBV10-3 with TRBJ2-7; 7 nucleotides match TRBD2. Germline values: CDR1 ENHRY, CDR2 SYGVKD. This CDR3 region has 12 residues. Losses at the gene ends were 10 bases for V and 2 bases for J; bases not matched to a gene: 5. CDR3: CATHAGAYEQYF. The DNA of the CDR3 is TGTGCCACCCACGCGGGGGCCTACGAGCAGTACTTC.

This clonotype was counted only a few times. The V call is TRBV6-5, the J call TRBJ1-2; D may be TRBD1 (5 bases). Germline V gene sequence: CDR1 MNHEY, CDR2 SVGAGI. Trimming pared 3 bases from V and 3 bases from J, leaving 8 bases between. The CDR3 spans 13 residues. The CDR3 sequence is CASSYGTDYGYTF. The CDR3 region has the DNA TGTGCCAGCAGTTATGGGACGGACTATGGCTACACCTTC.

This clonotype was seen only a few times. V usage is TRBV2 and J usage is TRBJ2-7; the match to TRBD2 covers 15 bases. The germline V gene encodes CDR1 SNHLY and CDR2 FYNNEI. The CDR3 has 16 residues. Trimming removed 6 bases from V and 0 bases from J; junction bases left unmatched: 3. The CDR3 DNA is TGTGCCAGCAGAGGGACTAGCGGGGGGTCCTCCTACGAGCAGTACTTC. Translated, it gives CASRGTSGGSSYEQYF.

This clonotype was seen a handful of times. The chain carries TRBV29-1 and TRBJ2-5; either TRBD1 or TRBD2 may supply D (5 bases each). The germline CDR1 and CDR2 sequences are SQVTM and ANQGSEA. This CDR3 is 14 amino acids long. Trimming left V 3 bases short and J 0 bases short, with 11 bases between. The CDR3 DNA sequence: TGCAGCGTTGATATCAGGGAGTACCAAGAGACCCAGTACTTC. Protein: CSVDIREYQETQYF.

This chain uses TRBV3-1 with TRBJ2-5; D assignment may be TRBD1 or TRBD2 (6 bases each). Per the germline V gene, CDR1 is LGHDT and CDR2 is YNNKEL (reference sequence). V was cut by 1 base and J by 7 bases, with 19 bases left in between. The CDR3 runs 16 residues. The CDR3: CASSQARGGFPGTQYF. For the CDR3, the DNA is TGTGCCAGCAGCCAAGCCAGGGGAGGTTTCCCGGGGACCCAGTACTTC.

The V gene is TRBV5-8, the J gene TRBJ2-7, with D tentatively TRBD2 (6 bases). The CDR3 runs to 15 residues. V dropped 0 bases and J dropped 4 bases, with 14 bases sitting between them. Germline V gene sequence: CDR1 SGHTS, CDR2 YDEGEE. CDR3 amino acids: CASSLVGGGAYEQYF. The CDR3 DNA follows: TGTGCCAGCAGCTTGGTTGGCGGAGGGGCTTACGAGCAGTACTTC.

This clonotype was picked up a small number of times. The rearrangement joins TRBV5-6 to TRBJ2-7, with 11 bases identical to TRBD1. The CDR3 totals 15 residues. Per germline, CDR1 SGHDT and CDR2 YYEEEE. With V trimmed by 4 bases and J by 7 bases, 10 bases remained unmatched. The CDR3 is CASSRGQGGLEEQYF. CDR3 coding DNA: TGTGCCAGCAGCCGGGGACAGGGGGGCTTAGAGGAGCAGTACTTC.

The sample holds a few counts of this clonotype. The chain is built from TRBV20-1 and TRBJ2-2; 12 bases are a match to TRBD2. V was clipped by 6 bases and J by 0 bases; unmatched bases: 2. The CDR3 length is 15 residues. Looked up from germline, CDR1 is DFQATT and CDR2 is SNEGSKA (reference sequence). Written as DNA, the CDR3 is TGCAGTGCAAGGACTAGCGGGACGAACACCGGGGAGCTGTTTTTT. Amino acid sequence: CSARTSGTNTGELFF.

This clonotype has only a few counts. The rearrangement links TRBV7-9 to TRBJ1-5, with 9 bases fitting TRBD1. V was clipped by 5 bases and J by 2 bases; unmatched bases: 7. The CDR3 extends over 16 amino acids. Germline values: CDR1 SEHNR, CDR2 FQNEAQ (reference sequence). This chain's CDR3 is CASSQGQGGGNQPQHF. The CDR3 DNA is TGTGCCAGCAGCCAGGGACAGGGTGGGGGCAATCAGCCCCAGCATTTT.

This clonotype was recorded a few times. Sequence at one end of the junction differs from germline and may be a read error. The rearrangement joins TRBV6-1 to TRBJ2-3, with 15 bases aligning to TRBD2. Germline V gene sequence: CDR1 MNHNS, CDR2 SASEGT. The CDR3 consists of 18 residues. The CDR3 protein is CASREGKWTSGGADTQYF. The CDR3 DNA sequence: TGTGCCAGCAGAGAAGGCAAATGGACTAGCGGGGGGGCAGATACGCAGTATTTT.

The V and J genes are TRBV11-1 and TRBJ2-1; the match to TRBD2 covers 11 bases. With V trimmed by 4 bases and J by 2 bases, 10 bases remained unmatched. Per the germline V gene, CDR1 is SGHAT and CDR2 is FQDESV (reference sequence). The CDR3 is 18 amino acids. Here the CDR3 reads CASSSTDPGLAAYNEQFF. For the CDR3, the DNA is TGTGCCAGCAGCTCGACGGATCCGGGACTAGCGGCCTACAATGAGCAGTTCTTC.

There are a few counts of this clonotype. The rearrangement links TRBV3-1 to TRBJ2-5, with TRBD2 matching 16 bases. V lost 6 bases to trimming and J lost 2 bases; unmatched junction nucleotides: 9. Germline assignment: CDR1 LGHDT and CDR2 YNNKEL (reference sequence). CDR3 length: 18 residues. The CDR3 DNA follows: TGTGCCAGCAGTCACCCGGGACTAGCGGGAGGGGTACAAGAGACCCAGTACTTC. Translation gives CASSHPGLAGGVQETQYF.

This clonotype was seen a few times. The gene calls are TRBV2 and TRBJ2-2; 9 bases map to TRBD2. Germline loops: CDR1 SNHLY, CDR2 FYNNEI. V lost 9 bases, J lost 1 base, and 12 bases stayed unmatched. The CDR3 contains 17 residues. The CDR3 DNA is TGTGCCAGTGGGCCAAAGACTAGCGGACAGAACACCGGGGAGCTGTTTTTT. Translating it yields CASGPKTSGQNTGELFF.

The chain joins TRBV30 to TRBJ2-7; 7 nucleotides align to TRBD2. There are 13 residues in the CDR3. V gave up 5 bases and J gave up 3 bases; unmatched junction bases: 7. The germline V gene has CDR1 GTSNPN and CDR2 SVGIG (reference sequence). In DNA form, the CDR3 reads TGTGCCTGGGAGCTAGCGGAGGGCTACGAGCAGTACTTC. Its protein product is CAWELAEGYEQYF.

This clonotype was picked up many times. This rearrangement joins TRBV12-3 or TRBV12-4 to TRBJ2-1; D possibly uses TRBD1 or TRBD2 (5 bases each). The CDR3 totals 16 residues. Trimming removed 7 bases at V and 4 bases at J, with 20 bases between. CDR3: CASTNPGTRVYNEQFF. The CDR3 DNA sequence: TGTGCCAGCACCAATCCAGGGACGCGAGTGTACAATGAGCAGTTCTTC.

Many counts were recorded for this clonotype. The gene calls are TRBV3-1 and TRBJ2-3; tentative D call: TRBD2 (5 bases). This CDR3 spans 17 amino acids. The V gene's germline CDR1 is LGHDT and CDR2 YNNKEL (reference sequence). V gave up 3 bases and J gave up 5 bases, with 21 bases separating them. The CDR3 here is CASSHLHGLHKEDTQYF. For the CDR3, the DNA is TGTGCCAGCAGCCACCTACACGGACTCCACAAGGAAGATACGCAGTATTTT.

The chain carries TRBV6-1 and TRBJ1-2, with TRBD1 matching 7 bases. Germline trimming cut 5 bases from V and 4 bases from J; bases unmatched to any gene: 4. The germline V gene encodes CDR1 MNHNS and CDR2 SASEGT. This CDR3 region has 13 residues. CDR3 in DNA: TGTGCCAGCAGTCGGGACAGCCTCTATGGCTACACCTTC. This translates into CASSRDSLYGYTF.

This chain uses TRBV7-2 with TRBJ2-1; no firm D call. Looked up from germline, CDR1 is SGHTA and CDR2 is FQGNSA. V lost 0 bases, J lost 5 bases, and 8 bases lay in between. CDR3 size: 14 residues. This CDR3 reads CASSLAFSDNEQFF. The CDR3 DNA reads TGTGCCAGCAGCTTAGCTTTCTCAGACAATGAGCAGTTCTTC. Together with reference TRBV7-2 and TRBJ2-1, the CDR3 gives the full variable domain: GAGVSQSPSNKVTEKGKDVELRCDPISGHTALYWYRQSLGQGLEFLIYFQGNSAPDKSGLPSDRFSAERTGGSVSTLTIQRTQQEDSAVYLCASSLAFSDNEQFFGPGTRLTVL.

This clonotype was detected many times. The chain carries TRBV29-1 and TRBJ2-3; D is tentatively TRBD1 or TRBD2 (6 bases each). Germline V gives CDR1 SQVTM, CDR2 ANQGSEA. V lost 7 bases, J lost 4 bases, and 12 bases lay in between. This CDR3 contains 12 residues. The CDR3 loop reads CSAEGGPDTQYF. For the CDR3, the DNA is TGCAGCGCTGAGGGGGGTCCAGATACGCAGTATTTT.